The clone carrying this T cell receptor (beta chain) has just a few counts. These data originate in a study of blood T cell repertoires in COVID-19. In the study overall: Sites in the United States, Italy and Spain provided acute and convalescent COVID-19 samples.

Method: immunoSEQ multiplex PCR; TCRdb's copy keeps in-frame clones and lacks some. The table includes 300,000 to 500,000 clones, around 90% detected once. All enrollees were roughly 18 to 89 years old and from fewer than 30 US areas. Trimming removed 3 bases from V and 3 bases from J, with 15 bases in between. Germline V CDR1 and CDR2: MNHEY, SMNVEV (reference sequence). CDR3 length: 15 amino acids. The V gene is TRBV27, the J gene TRBJ2-7; tentatively, D is TRBD1 (6 bases). Sequencing used PBMCs or T cells enriched from blood (not recorded which). The clonotype originates from a woman aged 40 to 50 with acute COVID-19. CDR3 in DNA: TGTGCCAGCAGTTTCCAAAGGGGGTTCGGCTACGAGCAGTACTTC. This encodes CASSFQRGFGYEQYF.